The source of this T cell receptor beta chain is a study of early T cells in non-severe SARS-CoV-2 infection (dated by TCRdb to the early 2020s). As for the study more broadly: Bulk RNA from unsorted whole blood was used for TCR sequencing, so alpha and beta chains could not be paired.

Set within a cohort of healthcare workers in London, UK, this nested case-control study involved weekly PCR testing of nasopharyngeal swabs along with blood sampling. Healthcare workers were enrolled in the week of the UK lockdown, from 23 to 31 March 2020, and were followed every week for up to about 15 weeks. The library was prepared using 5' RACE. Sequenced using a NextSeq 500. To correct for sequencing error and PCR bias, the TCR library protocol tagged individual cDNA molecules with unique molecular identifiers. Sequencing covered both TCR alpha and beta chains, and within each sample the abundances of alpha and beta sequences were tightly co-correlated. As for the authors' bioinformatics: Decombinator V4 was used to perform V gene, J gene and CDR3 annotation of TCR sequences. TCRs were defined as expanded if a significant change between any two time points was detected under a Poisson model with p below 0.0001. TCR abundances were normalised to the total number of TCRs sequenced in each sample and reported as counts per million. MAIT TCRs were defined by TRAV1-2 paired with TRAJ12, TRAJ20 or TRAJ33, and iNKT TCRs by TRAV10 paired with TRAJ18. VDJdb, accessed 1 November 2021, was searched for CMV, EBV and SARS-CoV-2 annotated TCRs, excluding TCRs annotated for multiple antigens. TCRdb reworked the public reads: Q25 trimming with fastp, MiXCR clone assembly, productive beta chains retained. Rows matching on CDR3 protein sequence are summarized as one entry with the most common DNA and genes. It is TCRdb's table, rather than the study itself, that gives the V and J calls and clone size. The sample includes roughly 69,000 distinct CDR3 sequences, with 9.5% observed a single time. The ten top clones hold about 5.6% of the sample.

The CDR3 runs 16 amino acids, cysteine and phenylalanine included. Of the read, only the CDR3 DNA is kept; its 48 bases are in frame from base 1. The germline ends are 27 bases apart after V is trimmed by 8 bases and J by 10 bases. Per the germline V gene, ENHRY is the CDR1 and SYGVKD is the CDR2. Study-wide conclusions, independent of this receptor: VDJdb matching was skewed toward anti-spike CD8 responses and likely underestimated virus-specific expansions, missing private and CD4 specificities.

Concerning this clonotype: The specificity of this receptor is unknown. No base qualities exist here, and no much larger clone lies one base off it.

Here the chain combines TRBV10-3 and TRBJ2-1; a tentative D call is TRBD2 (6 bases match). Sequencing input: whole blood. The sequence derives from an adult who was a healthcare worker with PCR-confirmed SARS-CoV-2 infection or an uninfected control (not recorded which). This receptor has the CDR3 CAIAESTAGWPGEQFF. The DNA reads TGTGCCATCGCGGAGAGTACGGCGGGATGGCCAGGGGAGCAGTTCTTC.